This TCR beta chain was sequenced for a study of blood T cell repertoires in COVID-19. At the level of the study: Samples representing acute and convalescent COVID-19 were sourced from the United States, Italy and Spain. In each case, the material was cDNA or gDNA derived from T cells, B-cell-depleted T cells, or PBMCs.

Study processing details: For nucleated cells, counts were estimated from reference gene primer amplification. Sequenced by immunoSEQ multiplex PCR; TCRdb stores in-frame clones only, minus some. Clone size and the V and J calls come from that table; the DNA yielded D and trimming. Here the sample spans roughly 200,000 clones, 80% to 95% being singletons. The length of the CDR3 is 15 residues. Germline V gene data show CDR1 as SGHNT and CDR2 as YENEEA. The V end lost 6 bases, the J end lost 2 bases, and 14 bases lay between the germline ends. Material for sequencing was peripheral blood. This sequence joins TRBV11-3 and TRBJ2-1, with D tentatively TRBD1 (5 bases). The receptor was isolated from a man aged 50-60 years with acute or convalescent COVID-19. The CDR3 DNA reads TGTGCCAGCAGTAAAGGGGTGGCGGCCTACAATGAGCAGTTCTTC. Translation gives CASSKGVAAYNEQFF.